This T cell receptor beta chain was recovered during a study of blood T cells in healthy people across ages (dated by TCRdb to 2015 to 2017). Looking at the study overall: In model experiments, roughly one uniquely barcoded TCR beta cDNA molecule per two T cells was captured by template switching. To track age-related changes in TCR beta repertoire diversity, the study relied on deep sequencing normalized with unique cDNA molecular identifiers. The donors were divided into four age groups: young (average around 15 years), middle-aged (over 35), aged (about 60) and long-lived (about 79). Donors of different ages were randomly distributed across sequencing lanes to avoid experimental bias. Two additional independent replicas of 1 million unique cDNA reads from the same blood draw were analyzed for two donors (one aged 18 to 30 and one aged 80 or older). What the authors observed across the whole study: Because the CMV infection status of the donors was unknown, age-related changes in expanded clonotypes may potentially have been confounded. Compared with the aged group, the long-lived group had more naive CD4+ T cells, fewer expanded clones and increased TCR diversity, a pattern suggesting age selection. A strong correlation was found between observed TCR beta diversity and the percentage of naive T cells measured by flow cytometry. Since profiling was done on bulk unsorted PBMCs, naive and antigen-experienced compartments could not be conclusively compared. Total diversity estimates from one million sequenced T cells were considered lower bounds and underestimates. As age increased, observed TCR beta diversity per million T cells dropped in a roughly linear way, and a significant reduction was already evident by age about 36.

The CDR3 contains 14 residues, cysteine and phenylalanine counted. CDR3 DNA only is kept here, 42 bases in frame from base 1. The germline V gene supplies CDR1 SQVTM and CDR2 ANQGSEA. V lost 7 bases and J lost 0 bases; the stretch between them is 13 bases long. The roughly 39 donors, aged 6 to 90 years, were systemically healthy Caucasian individuals from Russia. Each donor gave 8 to 10 milliliters of peripheral blood, collected into EDTA-treated Vacutainer tubes. Ficoll-Paque density-gradient centrifugation was used to isolate PBMCs, with at least 7 million per sample. Total RNA, at least 6 micrograms per sample, was extracted from PBMCs with Trizol reagent. For every donor, flow cytometry on a PBMC aliquot measured the percentage of naive CD45RAhigh/CD27high T cells. This clonotype was seen a handful of times. No antigen is known for it. The record has no base qualities; no much larger clone is one base away.

The library was built by means of 5' RACE. Instrument on record: Illumina HiSeq 2500. A second PCR of about 6 to 12 cycles was run with a J-beta primer mix and a sample-barcoded 5' primer. Each TCR beta cDNA molecule received a unique molecular identifier from a template-switch 5' adaptor carrying 12 random nucleotides. At least 2.5 million CDR3-containing paired-end reads were obtained from each sample. First-strand cDNA was synthesized from all RNA with the Mint cDNA synthesis kit, primed by a TRBC-specific oligonucleotide. Following uracil-DNA glycosylase treatment, all cDNA underwent a first 18-cycle PCR with the universal primers M1SS and BC2_uni_R. For the original study's pipeline: Normalization of each sample was performed by random selection of 1 million high-quality reads, each carrying a distinct molecular identifier. Instead of being binned into consensus sequences, reads with shared molecular identifiers were discarded. MiTCR, set to a Q25 quality threshold and the strictest error-elimination algorithm, was used for CDR3 identification, clonotype clustering and error correction. A nonparametric unseen species model using Euler transformation provided a lower-bound estimate of total TCR beta diversity. TCRdb applied fastp at Q25 and MiXCR to the public reads, then kept only in-frame beta chains. Each entry merges the rows of one CDR3 protein and shows their most common DNA and genes. TCRdb's processing, not the authors' own work, is the source of the V and J calls. This sample is represented by 850,000 to 1,300,000 distinct CDR3 sequences; 40% to 50% of them were singletons. Approximately 17% of the sample rests with the top ten.

This sequence uses TRBV29-1 and TRBJ2-1; TRBD1 could be the D gene, as 5 bases match. What was sequenced was blood. This TCR derives from a woman between 55 and 75 years old in good health. CDR3 region: CSGIRESSYNEQFF. The nucleotide sequence is TGCAGCGGGATCAGGGAAAGCTCCTACAATGAGCAGTTCTTC.